This T cell receptor (beta chain) emerged from a study of blood T cell repertoires in COVID-19. Under the authors' procedure: Using reference gene primer amplification, nucleated cell counts were estimated. TCRdb's copy holds only in-frame clones and misses some; the assay was immunoSEQ multiplex PCR. V and J calls plus clone size are reproduced from that table; the DNA served to infer D and trimming. This table holds roughly 100,000 clones, approximately 89% found once. The germline V and J ends were trimmed by 5 bases and 2 bases, with 16 bases remaining between them. Germline lookup yields CDR1 SGDLS and CDR2 YYNGEE. This CDR3 is 16 amino acids long.

Sequenced input: peripheral blood. The TCR sequence derives from a woman in her 30s with acute or convalescent COVID-19. This chain joins TRBV9 and TRBJ2-2, with D unclear. The CDR3 DNA follows: TGTGCCAGCAGTCTTCGACCCGACACTAACACCGGGGAGCTGTTTTTT. This codes for CASSLRPDTNTGELFF.